This record covers a single TCR beta chain. As yet, its antigen is unknown. V lost 3 bases, J lost 9 bases, and 12 bases stayed unmatched. This CDR3 contains 16 residues. Germline CDR1 is LNHDA and CDR2 is SQIVND (reference sequence). The data were obtained in a study of T cells in localized non-small cell lung cancer. General study findings and limits: Prolonged overall survival went with higher T cell density in the blood. Because researchers sequenced only one region of the tumor, heterogeneity is still possible. Uninvolved nearby lung showed the greatest T cell clonality, exceeding that found in tumor. The study detected a median approximately 50 of the top 100 tumor clones in adjacent lung.

Measured with immunoSEQ multiplex PCR; TCRdb has only the in-frame clones, and not every one. The data show roughly 40,000 clones, 85% to 90% seen once. The sequencing here drew on peripheral blood, taken before any cancer treatment. This clonotype was sampled from a man aged 18 to 50 with stage I lung adenocarcinoma. The chain carries TRBV19 and TRBJ2-1, with 9 bases lining up with TRBD2. In DNA, the CDR3 is TGTGCCAGTAGTATTAAGGGGACTAGCCCGCCCCCTGAGCAGTTCTTC. Its protein is CASSIKGTSPPPEQFF.